This record covers a single T cell receptor beta chain. This clonotype was observed a few times. The clone's antigen remains unknown. No much larger clone is present one base from it, and per-base qualities are unavailable. The sample is drawn from a study of T cell repertoires in cytomegalovirus infection (dated by TCRdb to 2018 to 2020). Describing the broader study: Peptide stimulations targeted recently identified HLA-C-restricted CMV epitopes, whose presentation resists viral immunomodulation, together with well-studied HLA-B-restricted epitopes. Because public TCR beta signatures pointed to carriage of CMV infection together with the matching HLA type, the HLA type of each donor mattered for the analysis.

TCRdb lists the instrument as Illumina HiSeq 1500. TCRdb trimmed public reads at Q25 via fastp, called clones via MiXCR and kept in-frame beta chains. Merged by CDR3 protein, the rows form single entries marked with the most common genes and DNA. The sample table lists some 500,000 distinct CDR3 sequences, 40% of them with a count of one. Clones ranked in the top ten supply 48% of the sample. Study-wide findings and limitations: In the ex vivo response, HLA-C-restricted CMV-specific TCR beta clonotypes were dominant, and in two of eight donors the single most frequent clonotype came from this HLA-C-restricted group. Carriers of CMV infection plus the relevant HLA type were discriminated by the cumulative frequency of public TCR beta family members in the study cohort and in an independent roughly 380-donor cohort.

The treatment or condition label here, explained by the study, means: in vitro stimulation with specific CMV peptide epitopes to enrich CMV-specific T cells. The clonotype originates from a human donor in good health (CMV status not recorded). Some clones in this sample may be carry-over from other donors' samples. The sample in question was cultured PBMCs, obtained from culture after CMV antigen stimulation.

CDR3 reads: CASKMTVNTGELFF. The DNA sequence is as follows: TGTGCCAGCAAAATGACAGTGAACACCGGGGAGCTGTTTTTT. This chain joins TRBV2 to TRBJ2-2; TRBD1 is a possible D gene, resting on 5 matching bases. CDR1 is given as SNHLY and CDR2 as FYNNEI, both from the germline V gene. Deletion took 7 bases off V and 1 base off J, with a span of 10 bases between the germline ends. Including cysteine and phenylalanine, the CDR3 has 14 amino acids. Only CDR3 DNA is held: 42 bases, read in frame from base 1.